This is a list of T cell receptor beta chains from one sample in a study of blood T cells in healthy people across ages. TCRdb fed the 5' RACE reads into MiXCR, producing one record per CDR3 protein. The table records about 760,000 distinct CDR3 sequences, around three fifths of them present only once. Sample: blood. All receptors come from a man aged 40-55 years in good health. Both conserved end residues are trimmed from each CDR3. A D gene is named only where the DNA matches it firmly. The size of a clone is reported for some rows only, either as once, few or many, or as a class for expanded clones.

clone size	V gene	CDR3 length	D gene	J gene	CDR3 protein
-	TRBV6-6	14	-	TRBJ2-5	ASSYSGRPFQETQY
-	TRBV25-1	13	TRBD1	TRBJ1-2	ASSQGGRANYGYT
few	TRBV4-1	14	TRBD2	TRBJ2-1	ASSQSSGSSYNEQF
-	TRBV4-3	16	TRBD2	TRBJ2-3	ASSQVGAGGRTTDTQY
-	TRBV6-5	9	-	TRBJ2-5	ASSSSGAQY
-	TRBV28	14	TRBD1	TRBJ2-7	ASSRRQGFSSYEQY
-	TRBV6-5	12	TRBD2	-	ASRPSGRVHEQY
-	TRBV6-1	15	-	TRBJ2-3	ASSRGTARPSTDTQY
-	TRBV6-5	17	-	TRBJ2-7	ASSSLFEVYTGSSYEQY
few	TRBV12-3/TRBV12-4	13	-	TRBJ1-4	ASRRWGKGDEKLF
-	TRBV4-3	11	-	TRBJ2-7	ASSQDMGCEQY
-	TRBV10-3	12	TRBD1	TRBJ1-2	AISPGQGGDGYT
few	TRBV5-5	12	-	TRBJ1-2	ASSLFGANYGYT
-	TRBV7-9	12	-	TRBJ2-5	ASSLWTGSETQY
-	TRBV3-1	14	TRBD2	TRBJ2-1	ASSQVVASGGIEQF
-	TRBV27	11	-	TRBJ2-1	ASSLRGHDEQF
few	TRBV27	17	TRBD2	TRBJ2-6	ASSFRLAGVGSGANVLT
-	TRBV7-2	14	-	TRBJ1-1	ASSLADRFRHTEAF
-	TRBV10-2	13	-	TRBJ2-7	ASREGSVGSYEQY
-	TRBV18	13	TRBD1	TRBJ2-3	ASSPADRAVDTQY
-	TRBV28	12	-	TRBJ1-2	ASSLTGRVYGYT
-	TRBV10-3	12	TRBD2	TRBJ2-2	AIRGLAETGELF
-	TRBV2	13	-	TRBJ2-3	ASRATSMGGDTQY
few	TRBV28	14	TRBD2	TRBJ2-7	ASSFGGLARSYEQY
-	TRBV10-3	10	-	TRBJ1-2	AIKPGLDGYT
-	TRBV2	14	TRBD1	TRBJ1-5	ASSPWQGVGNQPQH
-	TRBV27	14	-	TRBJ2-7	ASSFGRARGTHEQY
-	TRBV18	14	-	-	ASSRAGRGSYNEQY
few	TRBV9	12	-	TRBJ2-3	ASSQIGSTDTQY
-	TRBV11-2	13	TRBD2	TRBJ2-7	ASSPISGRAYEQY
few	TRBV4-2	14	TRBD2	TRBJ2-2	ASSRTQTSGTGELF
few	TRBV12-3/TRBV12-4	16	TRBD2	TRBJ2-7	ASRFWVGGLAVYNEQY
-	TRBV25-1	9	-	TRBJ1-2	ASSELSDYT
-	TRBV2	11	-	TRBJ2-5	ASSSQRGETQY
few	TRBV7-9	10	-	-	ASSLSISEQY
once	TRBV7-9	12	TRBD2	TRBJ2-5	ASSPTSGVGFQY
-	TRBV11-2	17	-	TRBJ2-3	ASSPTFLLGDGSTDTQY
few	TRBV7-2	14	-	TRBJ1-5	ASSPGTYSSNQPQH
-	TRBV7-6	14	TRBD2	TRBJ2-1	ASSLAGTSAYNEQF
few	TRBV7-2	12	-	TRBJ2-7	ASSIDPANYEQY
-	TRBV27	12	-	TRBJ2-7	ASSLSERAYEQY
few	TRBV4-3	13	-	TRBJ2-7	ASSQDTGLHYEQY
-	TRBV4-1	17	TRBD2	TRBJ2-3	ASSQEGPLLAASTDTQY
-	TRBV6-2/TRBV6-3	10	-	TRBJ2-7	ASRGTNYEQY
-	TRBV28	15	-	TRBJ2-7	ASSLLGWRPETDEQY